This T cell receptor beta chain was captured by sequencing in a study of CD4 T cells in relation to SARS-CoV-2 and coronaviruses. Profiled with immunoSEQ multiplex PCR; TCRdb holds only in-frame clones, not every one. Of over 40,000 clones in the sample, around 82% are singletons; the top ten hold over 0.95%. Details on this clone: Its antigen is undetermined.

Germline CDR1 is LNHDA and CDR2 is SQIVND (reference sequence). The V segment lost 3 bases and the J segment 3 bases; nucleotides outside the gene matches: 10. The CDR3 has 18 amino acids. The chain is built from TRBV19 and TRBJ2-3; TRBD2 matches at 12 bases. The clonotype was recovered from an adult with COVID-19. Sequences were obtained from naive CD4+ T cells from PBMCs, cultured in vitro. Sample subset: naive CD4+ T cells isolated by negative enrichment. CDR3 sequence reads: CASSITPRTSGITDTQYF. CDR3 bases: TGTGCCAGTAGTATTACCCCCCGGACTAGCGGGATAACAGATACGCAGTATTTT.